This TCR beta chain originates from a study of vaccination and CD4 T cells after COVID-19 (dated by TCRdb to between 2021 and 2024). Context from the whole study: Convalescent patients had a positive SARS-CoV-2 result on nasal swab PCR, and of these patients, nine had mild disease and one had severe disease. Six males and four females were included in the convalescent cohort, with two Hispanic individuals, seven Caucasians, two Asians and one multiracial person represented. Participants got two doses of the Pfizer-BioNTech BNT162b2 vaccine (n=8) or two doses of the Moderna mRNA-1273 vaccine (n=2). Post-COVID blood samples were collected from convalescent patients a median of around 100 days after diagnosis, with a range of about 30 to 180 days. The time from the second vaccine dose to post-vaccine blood sampling had a median of roughly 79 days and ranged from roughly 13 to 241 days. For stimulating the cultures, overlapping spike peptide pools were used, derived from SARS-CoV-2 as well as from the common cold coronaviruses HCoV-NL63, HCoV-OC43 and HCoV-229E. In control cultures, a CEFX viral epitope pool was used as positive control, an HIV-1 Nef peptide pool was used as negative control, or no peptide was added. The spike-specific CD4+ TCR repertoire was compared before and after mRNA vaccination in over nine COVID-19 convalescent patients and several infection-naive healthy vaccine recipients. General findings and caveats noted by the study authors: In convalescent patients, a median around 86% of post-vaccine SARS-CoV-2-reactive clones were detected only after vaccination, suggesting vaccine-specific priming. The number of convalescent patients in the study was relatively small, and the study did not examine early timepoints following natural infection. An increase in the median number of SARS-CoV-2-reactive clonotypes from around 20 after infection to roughly 38 after vaccination was observed, but the change was not found to be significant. Of the vaccine-specific clones in convalescent patients, 304 of 307, or nearly all, reacted only to SARS-CoV-2 spike and did not cross-react with common cold coronaviruses.

A few counts support this clonotype. Its antigen is still unknown. Base qualities are not recorded, but no much larger clone differs from it by a single base. Sample treatment or condition, as interpreted from the label and publication: approximately 11-day PBMC culture with coronavirus spike peptide pools or control peptides (ViraFEST assay). To expand antigen-specific T cells with peptide pools and then pick out the expanded clonotypes through TCR sequencing, the study relied on the ViraFEST assay. The convalescent patients' positive SARS-CoV-2 PCR tests fell between March and December 2020, which was before the Alpha, Beta and Delta variants emerged in the United States. Over 1.5 million PBMCs per well were cultured in IMDM with roughly 5.2% human AB serum and approximately 9.1 IU/ml IL-2, plus 10 ug/ml peptide pools. Half of the culture medium was replaced with fresh IL-2-containing medium on days 3 and 7. CD4+ T cells were isolated after approximately 10 days of culture through negative selection using the EasySep CD4+ T cell isolation kit. Ficoll-Paque Plus gradient centrifugation was used to isolate PBMCs from whole blood, and the isolated PBMCs were then either used fresh or cryopreserved at -140C. Each culture condition was generally run in triplicate wells.

Receptors were amplified or captured by PCR. TCR sequencing of DNA from cultured CD4+ T cells used the Oncomine TCR Beta short-read assay at the Johns Hopkins FTIC core. Genomic DNA was extracted from the cultured CD4+ T cells with the QIAamp micro DNA kit. Oncomine TCR Beta libraries made from cultured CD4+ T cells were pooled using unique dual indexes and sequenced on an Illumina iSeq 100. In the source study's methods: Non-productive sequences were removed, and CDR3s not starting with C, not ending with F or W, or shorter than 7 amino acids were discarded. The MANAFEST web application was used to identify antigen-specific clonotypes by comparing peptide-stimulated wells against reference wells and other culture wells. An FDR below 0.05, an odds ratio above 5, and a productive frequency above 0.1% in at least two of three replicate wells were required for clones to be considered positive. Clonotypes that were significantly expanded in both SARS-CoV-2 spike wells and at least one common cold coronavirus spike condition were defined as cross-reactive. CDR3 homology was assessed with Levenshtein distances (stringdist) and unrooted phylogenetic trees (ape) in R version 3.6.1. TCRdb's own reprocessing of the public reads used fastp at Q25 and MiXCR and kept productive beta chains. Rows merge per CDR3 protein into single entries with the most common DNA and genes. TCRdb, not the original authors, processed these V and J calls. The sample contains 6,600 or so distinct CDR3 sequences, about 30% of them found a single time. The ten largest clones add up to 11% of the sample.

The sequence derives from a human donor who had recovered from COVID-19. Sequences were derived from CD4+ T cells from blood, cultured in vitro, sampled after SARS-CoV-2 vaccination.

The DNA sequence follows: TGTGCCAGCAGTTACCACGGCCAAGAGACCCAGTACTTC. It specifies CASSYHGQETQYF. Recombination joined TRBV6-2 or TRBV6-3 with TRBJ2-5, with the D gene uncertain. V is clipped by 2 bases and J by 1 base, and the sequence between their germline boundaries is 5 bases long. CDR1 MNHEY and CDR2 SVGEGT were looked up in the germline V gene. There are 13 amino acids in the CDR3, from cysteine to phenylalanine inclusive. Only the CDR3 part of the read is kept: 39 bases, read in frame from the first base.